The rows below give T cell receptor beta chains drawn from one sample of a study of T cells in Graves' hyperthyroidism and ophthalmopathy. TCRdb reprocessed the multiplex PCR reads with MiXCR, giving one entry per CDR3 protein. The sample records hundreds of thousands of distinct CDR3 sequences, about 14% being singletons. The sequenced sample consisted of blood. The receptors stem from a woman aged 18-29 years with Graves' hyperthyroidism. CDR3s include the opening cysteine and the closing phenylalanine or tryptophan. The order of the fields is clone size, D gene, J gene, V gene, CDR3 DNA, CDR3 protein. D genes are given only for firm matches. A clone size is listed for some rows: how often the clone was seen (once, few, many), or a class if it is expanded.

clone_size: many
d_call: NA
j_call: TRBJ2-3
v_call: TRBV30
cdr3_nt: TGTGCCTGGAGTGGCACAGATACGCAGTATTTT
cdr3_aa: CAWSGTDTQYF

clone_size: many
d_call: TRBD2
j_call: TRBJ2-5
v_call: TRBV13
cdr3_nt: TGTGCCAGCAGCGTATCAACGGGAGGCGAGACCCAGTACTTC
cdr3_aa: CASSVSTGGETQYF

clone_size: many
d_call: TRBD1
j_call: TRBJ1-5
v_call: TRBV20-1
cdr3_nt: TGCAGTGCTAAACGACAGGGGGCAGGTCAGCCCCAGCATTTT
cdr3_aa: CSAKRQGAGQPQHF

clone_size: once
d_call: NA
j_call: TRBJ1-4
v_call: TRBV6-7
cdr3_nt: TGTGCCCGGCGGGGCCAGAAGAATGAAAAACTGTTTTTT
cdr3_aa: CARRGQKNEKLFF

clone_size: few
d_call: TRBD2
j_call: TRBJ2-1
v_call: TRBV6-6
cdr3_nt: TGTGCCAGCAGTTACCCCGAGACAGGGACTAGCGGCTACAATGAGCAGTTCTTC
cdr3_aa: CASSYPETGTSGYNEQFF

clone_size: few
d_call: TRBD2
j_call: TRBJ2-1
v_call: TRBV6-2/TRBV6-3
cdr3_nt: TGTGCCAGCAAATACAGCGGGAGCAATGAGCAGTTCTTC
cdr3_aa: CASKYSGSNEQFF

clone_size: few
d_call: TRBD2
j_call: TRBJ2-3
v_call: TRBV20-1
cdr3_nt: TGCAGTGCCCCCGGGACTAGCAGGACAGATACGCAGTATTTT
cdr3_aa: CSAPGTSRTDTQYF

clone_size: many
d_call: NA
j_call: TRBJ2-7
v_call: TRBV10-3
cdr3_nt: TGTGCCATCAGAGTGGGTACCTCCTACGAGCAGTACTTC
cdr3_aa: CAIRVGTSYEQYF

clone_size: many
d_call: NA
j_call: TRBJ1-2
v_call: TRBV18
cdr3_nt: TGTGCCGGCTCACTCCCCGACAGCAACTATGGCTACACCTTC
cdr3_aa: CAGSLPDSNYGYTF

clone_size: many
d_call: NA
j_call: TRBJ1-2
v_call: TRBV12-3/TRBV12-4
cdr3_nt: TGTGCCAGCAGTTTAGGTCTCGGCGGGAGGGGCTATGGCTACACCTTC
cdr3_aa: CASSLGLGGRGYGYTF

clone_size: few
d_call: NA
j_call: TRBJ2-2
v_call: TRBV12-3/TRBV12-4
cdr3_nt: TGTGCCAGCAGTTTCAAGGTTGGGATGGCGGAGCTGTTTTTT
cdr3_aa: CASSFKVGMAELFF

clone_size: many
d_call: NA
j_call: TRBJ2-7
v_call: TRBV11-3
cdr3_nt: TGTGCCAGCAGCTTAGCGGCAGGGAGGAGGTACGAGCAGTACTTC
cdr3_aa: CASSLAAGRRYEQYF

clone_size: NA
d_call: TRBD2
j_call: TRBJ2-3
v_call: TRBV6-1
cdr3_nt: TGTGCCAGCATTCAGAGCGGGAGGAACCCCACAGATACGCAGTATTTT
cdr3_aa: CASIQSGRNPTDTQYF